This T cell receptor (beta chain) was identified during a study of tumor and adjacent non-tumor tissue in lung cancer. Study overall: There were around eleven adenocarcinoma, a couple of squamous cell carcinoma and 1 small cell lung cancer cases.

Study results and caveats: Tumor TCR diversity, when higher, was linked to shorter survival. TCR diversity was significantly greater in tumor than normal lung tissue. In normal lung, the top 100 clones were significantly more dominant than in tumor.

In regard to this clonotype: Its antigen remains unidentified. Relative to the germline gene, one junction end is altered; a read error may explain this.

This sample's RNA came from whole unsorted tissue. TCRbeta libraries were built with three rounds of nested PCR, modified from ARM-PCR. Using its own MiXCR run on the multiplex PCR reads, TCRdb lists one record per CDR3 protein. The data contain about 85,000 distinct CDR3 sequences, about 61% of them singletons. The TCR comes from a man between 65 and 79 years old with non-small cell lung cancer. Sequencing was carried out using lung tumor tissue.

As DNA, the CDR3 is TGTGCTTGCAGAATTTCCAGCGGGAGTATCACCGGGGGGCTGTTTTTT. Residues: CACRISSGSITGGLFF. The chain employs TRBV6-5 and TRBJ2-2; 8 bases match TRBD2. This CDR3 has 16 amino acids. Germline V gene lookup returns CDR1 MNHEY and CDR2 SVGAGI.